The next 21 T cell receptor beta chains were all read from a single sample in a study of CD8+CD57+ T cells in acquired aplastic anemia. The template for TCR beta VDJ and CDR3 sequence profiling was genomic DNA. TCRdb recomputed calls from the reads with MiXCR, one row per CDR3 protein. This table holds just over 400,000 distinct CDR3 sequences, approximately 70% found once. Specimen: sorted CD4+, CD8+, or CD8+CD57+ T cells (not recorded which) from PBMCs. The receptors stem from a human donor in good health, serving as a control.

DNA for the CDR3: TGTGCCAGCAGCCAAGATCGGCAGGGCGAGGGGTATGGCTACACCTTC. Translated, it gives CASSQDRQGEGYGYTF. V and J are TRBV3-1 and TRBJ1-2; D may be TRBD1 (5 bases). Between the trimmed V and J ends, which lost 0 bases and 5 bases, there was a span of 16 bases. The length of the CDR3 is 16 residues. Germline V CDR1 and CDR2: LGHDT, YNNKEL (reference sequence).

Only a few counts were recorded for this clonotype. The chain links TRBV10-3 to TRBJ2-5; 10 bases match TRBD2. V shed 9 bases, J shed 4 bases, and the junction held 14 bases outside the gene matches. The germline V gene has CDR1 ENHRY and CDR2 SYGVKD. CDR3 length: 16 amino acids. CDR3 DNA: TGTGCCATAACTGTCACTAGCGGGACGGGCGGAGAGACCCAGTACTTC. Translating gives CAITVTSGTGGETQYF.

As regards this clonotype: An end of the junction does not agree with germline; a read error may underlie this. The rearrangement joins TRBV7-2 to TRBJ1-1; D unresolved. Germline CDR1 SGHTA, CDR2 FQGNSA. CDR3 length: 15 residues. DNA of the CDR3: TGTGCCAGCAGCTTAGTTGTCTCCAGAGACACTGAAGCTCTCTTT. It specifies CASSLVVSRDTEALF. The entire variable domain, with the rest obtained from reference TRBV7-2 and TRBJ1-1, is as follows: GAGVSQSPSNKVTEKGKDVELRCDPISGHTALYWYRQSLGQGLEFLIYFQGNSAPDKSGLPSDRFSAERTGGSVSTLTIQRTQQEDSAVYLCASSLVVSRDTEALFGQGTRLTVV.

Regarding this clonotype: At one boundary the junction diverges from the germline segment, which might be a read error. The chain is built from TRBV5-6 and TRBJ1-2; D perhaps matches TRBD1 (5 bases). This CDR3 has 14 amino acids. Germline CDR1 reads SGHDT; CDR2 reads YYEEEE. This CDR3 is CATSLSPGLAGYTF. CDR3 in DNA: TGTGCCACCAGCTTGTCGCCGGGACTAGCTGGCTACACCTTC.

This clonotype was detected ten times or more. V usage is TRBV5-1 and J usage is TRBJ2-1; D gene uncertain. CDR3 length: 14 amino acids. Germline V lookup: CDR1 SGHRS, CDR2 YFSETQ. Trimming left V 1 base short and J 5 bases short, with 10 bases between. The DNA of the CDR3 is TGCGCCAGCAGCTTGTCGGGTTTTAACAATGAGCAGTTCTTC. It codes for CASSLSGFNNEQFF.

The chain uses TRBV7-9 and TRBJ1-2; D ambiguous. The CDR3 is 12 amino acids. Deletions cut 5 bases from V and 10 bases from J, with 14 bases between. Germline lookup yields CDR1 SEHNR and CDR2 FQNEAQ (reference sequence). In DNA, the CDR3 is TGTGCCAGCAGCCCAAGCCCCGGACTCTACACCTTC. It codes for CASSPSPGLYTF.

The rearrangement uses TRBV2 and TRBJ2-1; D may match TRBD1 or TRBD2 (5 bases each). Germline V gene data show CDR1 as SNHLY and CDR2 as FYNNEI. The CDR3 has 16 amino acids. The ends were cut back, 6 bases at V and 7 bases at J, with 22 bases in the middle. The CDR3 region is CASRKLPGRPYNEQFF. The DNA for the CDR3 is TGTGCCAGCAGAAAGCTGCCGGGACGGCCGTATAATGAGCAGTTCTTC.

V is TRBV20-1 and J is TRBJ2-1, with TRBD2 matching over 12 bases. The CDR3 runs 14 residues. Trimming cost V 5 bases and J 8 bases; bases outside gene matches: 7. CDR1 and CDR2 from the germline V gene are DFQATT and SNEGSKA (reference sequence). For the CDR3, the DNA is TGCAGTGCTCCTCTAGCGGGGGGGCAGGATGAGCAGTTCTTC. This sequence encodes CSAPLAGGQDEQFF.

The chain links TRBV12-3 or TRBV12-4 to TRBJ1-5; D is uncertain. This CDR3 spans 16 amino acids. The V end was cut by 3 bases, the J end by 0 bases, with 12 bases between. This chain's CDR3 is CASSLGPQFSNQPQHF. CDR3 sequence (DNA): TGTGCCAGCAGTTTGGGTCCACAGTTTAGCAATCAGCCCCAGCATTTT.

The chain joins TRBV7-9 to TRBJ2-5, with a tentative D call TRBD1 (7 bases). Trimming cost V 0 bases and J 8 bases, with 16 bases left between them. The germline V gene has CDR1 SEHNR and CDR2 FQNEAQ (reference sequence). This CDR3 has 15 amino acids. CDR3 coding DNA: TGTGCCAGCAGCTTAGCCAGGGGGGCCCAAGCAACCCAGTACTTC. This encodes CASSLARGAQATQYF. Filled out from reference TRBV7-9 and TRBJ2-5, the complete variable domain reads DTGVSQNPRHKITKRGQNVTFRCDPISEHNRLYWYRQTLGQGPEFLTYFQNEAQLEKSRLLSDRFSAERPKGSFSTLEIQRTEQGDSAMYLCASSLARGAQATQYFGPGTRLLVL.

The chain joins TRBV15 to TRBJ1-1; no clear D gene. CDR3 length: 12 residues. V was clipped by 0 bases and J by 11 bases, with 10 bases between them. CDR1 and CDR2 (germline): LNHNV, YYDKDF (reference sequence). The CDR3 sequence: CATSRDGKRAFF. CDR3 nucleotides: TGTGCCACCAGCAGAGATGGGAAGAGGGCTTTCTTT. Filled out from reference TRBV15 and TRBJ1-1, the complete variable domain reads DAMVIQNPRYQVTQFGKPVTLSCSQTLNHNVMYWYQQKSSQAPKLLFHYYDKDFNNEADTPDNFQSRRPNTSFCFLDIRSPGLGDTAMYLCATSRDGKRAFFGQGTRLTVV.

Concerning this clonotype itself: One junction end does not reproduce the germline sequence, and a read error may be involved. The chain joins TRBV5-4 to TRBJ2-7; no definite D call. The CDR3 covers 13 residues. From germline, CDR1 is SGHNT and CDR2 YYREEE (reference sequence). The CDR3 loop is CASSLDQTYEQYF. Written as DNA, the CDR3 is TGTGCCAGTAGCTTGGACCAGACCTACGAGCAGTACTTC.

This clonotype was counted many times. The V call is TRBV19, the J call TRBJ2-6, with no clear D. The V gene's germline CDR1 is LNHDA and CDR2 SQIVND (reference sequence). CDR3 length equals 15 residues. V lost 5 bases to trimming and J lost 0 bases, with 8 bases between them. CDR3 DNA: TGTGCCAGTAGTTCTCAATCCTCTGGGGCCAACGTCCTGACTTTC. Amino acid sequence: CASSSQSSGANVLTF.

The rearrangement uses TRBV20-1 and TRBJ1-2; no reliable D call. CDR3 length equals 9 residues. V lost 4 bases and J 12 bases, leaving 9 bases between the germline ends. The V gene's germline CDR1 is DFQATT and CDR2 SNEGSKA (reference sequence). The CDR3 bases are TGCAGTGCTACCTCTGGAAACACCTTC. Protein product: CSATSGNTF.

This clonotype was recorded at least ten times. The CDR3 here is CSALSSGGASDTQYF. CDR3 sequence (DNA): TGCAGTGCGCTTTCTAGCGGGGGGGCGTCAGATACGCAGTATTTT. The chain links TRBV20-1 to TRBJ2-3; TRBD2 aligns across 12 bases. Germline CDR1 and CDR2: DFQATT and SNEGSKA (reference sequence). Germline trimming cut 6 bases from V and 4 bases from J; bases unmatched to any gene: 8. The CDR3 is made up of 15 amino acids.

The V call is TRBV5-8, the J call TRBJ1-5; 10 bases align to TRBD1. This CDR3 comprises 15 residues. V shed 4 bases and J 3 bases; nucleotides not matched to a gene: 4. Germline lookup yields CDR1 SGHTS and CDR2 YDEGEE. In nucleotides, the CDR3 is TGTGCCAGCAGCCGGGACAGGGGACTCAATCAGCCCCAGCATTTT. Residues: CASSRDRGLNQPQHF. The whole variable domain, filled in from reference TRBV5-8 and TRBJ1-5, reads EAGVTQSPTHLIKTRGQQATLRCSPISGHTSVYWYQQALGLGLQFLLWYDEGEERNRGNFPPRFSGRQFPNYSSELNVNALELEDSALYLCASSRDRGLNQPQHFGDGTRLSIL.

As concerns this clonotype: One junction end does not reproduce the germline sequence, and a read error may be involved. V gene TRBV7-9 combines with J gene TRBJ1-1; no firm D call. From germline, CDR1 is SEHNR and CDR2 FQNEAQ (reference sequence). The CDR3 is 14 residues long. The CDR3 region has the DNA TGTGCCAGCAGCCCGGAGCCTTCACCCCTCCACTCTGGGTTT. This gives the protein CASSPEPSPLHSGF.

This clonotype was picked up one time. This rearrangement joins TRBV15 to TRBJ1-6; perhaps TRBD1 as D (5 bases). CDR3 length: 19 amino acids. Germline V gives CDR1 LNHNV, CDR2 YYDKDF (reference sequence). The CDR3 sequence: CAPPEGNRVLQPCNSPLHF. The CDR3 DNA reads TGTGCGCCACCGGAGGGGAACCGGGTCCTTCAACCCTGTAATTCACCCCTCCACTTT. Full variable domain (rest looked up from reference TRBV15 and TRBJ1-6): DAMVIQNPRYQVTQFGKPVTLSCSQTLNHNVMYWYQQKSSQAPKLLFHYYDKDFNNEADTPDNFQSRRPNTSFCFLDIRSPGLGDTAMYLCAPPEGNRVLQPCNSPLHFGNGTRLTVT.

A remark on this clonotype: Since the CDR3 does not end with the conserved phenylalanine or tryptophan, this likely comes from a read error. Because the CDR3's place on the DNA is in doubt, the DNA is left out and the CDR3 is given as listed by TCRdb. The CDR3 sequence is CASSEVAGGTRYL. V gene TRBV7-2 combines with J gene TRBJ2-5; the table's D call, TRBD2, has no DNA check behind it. The CDR3 is 13 residues long, ends included. Germline values: CDR1 SGHTA, CDR2 FQGNSA.

As concerns this clonotype: Without the conserved terminal phenylalanine or tryptophan, this CDR3 likely stems from a read error. The rearrangement joins TRBV7-3 to TRBJ1-5; D is uncertain. The CDR3 contains 13 residues. CDR1 and CDR2 from the germline V gene are SGHTA and FQGTGA. V shed 5 bases and J shed 7 bases, with 12 bases lying between them. DNA for the CDR3: TGTGCCAGCAGCCTAAGGAGAGGACAGCCCCAGCATACT. This sequence encodes CASSLRRGQPQHT.

The chain is built from TRBV7-2 and TRBJ1-2; 10 bases align to TRBD1. CDR1 is SGHTA and CDR2 is FQGNSA in the germline V gene. V was pared by 5 bases and J by 6 bases, with 6 bases of the junction left unmatched. This CDR3 is 14 amino acids long. CDR3 nucleotides: TGTGCCAGCAGCCCTGGGACAGGGGACAATGGCTACACCTTC. It yields the protein CASSPGTGDNGYTF.